This paragraph covers one TCR beta chain sequence. Antigen specificity is unknown. The trim removed 2 bases at V and 6 bases at J, leaving 5 bases unmatched. From germline, CDR1 is DFQATT and CDR2 SNEGSKA (reference sequence). CDR3 length equals 13 residues. This sample is drawn from a study of T-cell memory formation after mild COVID-19. About the research overall: The two donors had largely donor-specific TCR clusters.

Study results and limitations: Clones which contracted sat mainly in CM and EM if CD4+, and in EMRA if CD8+.

The 5'RACE method, run with constant-segment primers, produced TCR alpha and TCR beta cDNA libraries (carrying sample barcodes and UMIs). TCRdb redid the calling of the 5' RACE reads with MiXCR, one entry per CDR3 protein. The repertoire holds roughly 450,000 distinct CDR3 sequences, with approximately 18% as singletons. Sequencing was carried out using PBMCs or a T cell subset sorted from them (not recorded which). The V gene is TRBV20-1, the J gene TRBJ1-2; TRBD1 matches at 8 bases. This clonotype was sampled from an adult woman who had mild COVID-19 (a few samples of this study predate the infection). Cell type and time point are not known. The CDR3 nucleotides read TGCAGTGCTAGACCAGGGGGCTGGGATGGCTACACCTTC. This encodes CSARPGGWDGYTF.